This T cell receptor beta chain appears in the sequencing data of a study of siplizumab effects on memory and regulatory T cells. This CDR3 spans 13 amino acids. Trimming cost V 6 bases and J 3 bases, with 11 bases left between them. Germline loops: CDR1 MDHEN, CDR2 SYDVKM. The repertoire was sequenced with immunoSEQ multiplex PCR; TCRdb's copy has only in-frame clones and lacks some. The sample holds roughly 92,000 clones; around 94% are singletons and the top ten take 1.3%. The chain links TRBV28 to TRBJ1-1; tentative D call: TRBD1 (5 bases). The sample was non-Treg CD4+ T cells sorted from blood. The clonotype comes from a human donor in good health. Here the CDR3 DNA reads TGTGCCAGCAGGCCTGGGGCCCACACTGAAGCTTTCTTT. Protein: CASRPGAHTEAFF.